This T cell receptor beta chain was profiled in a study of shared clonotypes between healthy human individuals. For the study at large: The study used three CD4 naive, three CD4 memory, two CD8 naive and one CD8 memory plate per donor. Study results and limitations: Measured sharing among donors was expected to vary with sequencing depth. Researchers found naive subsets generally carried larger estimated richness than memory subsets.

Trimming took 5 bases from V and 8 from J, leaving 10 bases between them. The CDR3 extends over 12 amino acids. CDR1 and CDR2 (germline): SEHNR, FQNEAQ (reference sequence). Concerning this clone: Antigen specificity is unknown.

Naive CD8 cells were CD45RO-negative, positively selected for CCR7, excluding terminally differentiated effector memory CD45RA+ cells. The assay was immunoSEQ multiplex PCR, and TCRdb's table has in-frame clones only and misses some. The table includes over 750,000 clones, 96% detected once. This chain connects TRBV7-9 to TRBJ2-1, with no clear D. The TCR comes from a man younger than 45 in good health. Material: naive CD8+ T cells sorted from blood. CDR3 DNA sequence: TGTGCCAGCAGCGCCGACACAGATGAGCAGTTCTTC. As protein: CASSADTDEQFF. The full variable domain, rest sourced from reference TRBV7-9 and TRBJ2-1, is DTGVSQNPRHKITKRGQNVTFRCDPISEHNRLYWYRQTLGQGPEFLTYFQNEAQLEKSRLLSDRFSAERPKGSFSTLEIQRTEQGDSAMYLCASSADTDEQFFGPGTRLTVL.